This is a list of T cell receptor beta chains from one sample in a study of glioma-infiltrating T cells after dendritic cell vaccination. Repertoires were generated with immunoSEQ multiplex PCR, while TCRdb's copy carries only in-frame clones and drops some. In the table there are 65,000 to 90,000 clones, roughly 87% of which are singletons. The sequencing used blood, collected before dendritic cell vaccination. These receptors came from a human donor with glioblastoma. Each CDR3 is given with its conserved first and last residue. The order of the fields is CDR3 length, V gene, clone size, D gene, J gene, CDR3 protein, CDR3 DNA. A D gene is named only where the DNA matches it firmly. Clone size is shown for a subset of rows, as once, few, many or a class of expanded clone.

>15|TRBV19|NA|NA|TRBJ1-4
CASSIDPGVREKLFF
TGTGCCAGTAGTATAGACCCAGGGGTGCGTGAAAAACTGTTTTTT
>15|TRBV28|NA|TRBD1|TRBJ1-2
CASTLGQGRNYGYTF
TGTGCCAGCACCCTCGGACAGGGGAGAAACTATGGCTACACCTTC
>14|TRBV10-3|NA|TRBD1|TRBJ1-5
CAISEDRVGQPQHF
TGTGCCATCAGTGAGGACAGGGTTGGGCAGCCCCAGCATTTT
>15|TRBV6-1|few|NA|TRBJ1-4
CASSEANRDGEKLFF
TGTGCCAGCAGTGAAGCCAACAGGGACGGGGAAAAACTGTTTTTT
>14|TRBV4-1|NA|NA|TRBJ2-5
CASSQYLQGETQYF
TGCGCCAGCAGCCAATATTTGCAGGGTGAGACCCAGTACTTC
>14|TRBV9|NA|NA|TRBJ2-3
CASSVGRGTDTQYF
TGTGCCAGCAGCGTAGGTAGAGGCACAGATACGCAGTATTTT
>17|TRBV11-2|few|NA|TRBJ1-3
CASSLVRSGVGGNTIYF
TGTGCCAGCAGCTTAGTTCGTTCAGGGGTAGGCGGAAACACCATATATTTT
>15|TRBV27|NA|NA|TRBJ1-3
CASSFRGSNGNTIYF
TGTGCCAGCAGTTTTAGGGGTAGTAATGGAAACACCATATATTTT
>14|TRBV19|few|TRBD1|TRBJ2-7
CASSSRDRAYEQYF
TGTGCCAGTAGTTCCCGGGACAGAGCCTACGAGCAGTACTTC
>14|TRBV7-3|NA|NA|TRBJ2-1
CASSLNQGPHEQFF
TGTGCCAGCAGCCTAAACCAGGGTCCCCATGAGCAGTTCTTC
>16|TRBV18|NA|TRBD2|TRBJ2-3
CASSTTGTSGGLSQYF
TGTGCCAGCTCAACCACCGGGACTAGCGGGGGCCTGTCGCAGTATTTT
>13|TRBV4-1|NA|NA|TRBJ2-5
CASSQGGKETQYF
TGCGCCAGCAGCCAAGGAGGGAAAGAGACCCAGTACTTC
>16|TRBV25-1|NA|TRBD2|TRBJ2-3
CASSPAVTSGTDTQYF
TGTGCCAGCAGCCCTGCGGTGACTAGCGGCACAGATACGCAGTATTTT
>20|TRBV10-3|NA|TRBD2|TRBJ2-1
CAISESVEKSGGTVYNEQFF
TGTGCCATCAGTGAGTCGGTTGAAAAAAGCGGGGGGACAGTATACAATGAGCAGTTCTTC
>13|TRBV6-5|NA|NA|TRBJ2-7
CASTPPGGYEQYF
TGTGCCAGCACCCCCCCCGGCGGCTACGAGCAGTACTTC
>18|TRBV10-3|NA|TRBD2|TRBJ2-3
CAISERLAGESVTDTQYF
TGTGCCATCAGTGAGAGGCTAGCGGGGGAGTCGGTCACAGATACGCAGTATTTT
>13|TRBV2|few|NA|TRBJ1-2
CASSEDRDYGYTF
TGTGCCAGCAGTGAAGACAGGGACTATGGCTACACCTTC
>16|TRBV4-1|NA|TRBD2|TRBJ2-7
CASSQDAIAGAYEQYF
TGCGCCAGCAGCCAAGATGCGATAGCGGGGGCCTACGAGCAGTACTTC
>12|TRBV30|NA|NA|TRBJ1-4
CAWSVLPDSRIF
TGTGCCTGGAGTGTACTTCCGGACAGCCGAATTTTT
>13|TRBV6-1|NA|NA|TRBJ1-5
CASKGGDRPPQHF
TGTGCCAGCAAGGGCGGGGATAGGCCGCCCCAGCATTTT
>17|TRBV10-3|NA|TRBD1|TRBJ1-4
CATRPGQGVGWGEKLFF
TGTGCCACCAGACCGGGACAGGGGGTTGGATGGGGTGAAAAACTGTTTTTT
>15|TRBV19|NA|NA|TRBJ2-2
CASSRHQEGTGELFF
TGTGCCAGTAGTAGACACCAGGAGGGCACCGGGGAGCTGTTTTTT